The TCR beta chain under discussion was sequenced for a study of cytomegalovirus exposure and HLA in healthy donors. The V gene lost 6 bases and the J gene lost 4 bases, with 13 bases spanning the gap. The germline V gene has CDR1 SQVTM and CDR2 ANQGSEA. This CDR3 comprises 13 residues. Primers: 60 Vbeta forward and 13 Jbeta reverse. Generated by immunoSEQ multiplex PCR, the TCRdb table keeps only in-frame clones and is missing some. The repertoire holds about 160,000 clones, with around 72% as singletons. Study-wide results and caveats: An observed cluster of highly shared sequence variants was recorded as a likely sequencing artifact. With DRB1 most and HLA-C fewest, TCR association rates differed between HLA loci in a later analysis. In a later analysis, the majority of CMV-associated beta chains seemingly showed HLA restriction. In an earlier analysis, in some 500 donors, most V segments appeared productive either ~90% or ~30% of the time.

About this clone itself: The antigen is undetermined.

Sequencing input: PBMCs. The chain employs TRBV29-1 and TRBJ1-3; D unclear. The clonotype originates from a female donor in good health and CMV-seronegative. In nucleotides, the CDR3 is TGCAGCGTACTCGCCGCACAGGGAAACACCATATATTTT. This encodes CSVLAAQGNTIYF.